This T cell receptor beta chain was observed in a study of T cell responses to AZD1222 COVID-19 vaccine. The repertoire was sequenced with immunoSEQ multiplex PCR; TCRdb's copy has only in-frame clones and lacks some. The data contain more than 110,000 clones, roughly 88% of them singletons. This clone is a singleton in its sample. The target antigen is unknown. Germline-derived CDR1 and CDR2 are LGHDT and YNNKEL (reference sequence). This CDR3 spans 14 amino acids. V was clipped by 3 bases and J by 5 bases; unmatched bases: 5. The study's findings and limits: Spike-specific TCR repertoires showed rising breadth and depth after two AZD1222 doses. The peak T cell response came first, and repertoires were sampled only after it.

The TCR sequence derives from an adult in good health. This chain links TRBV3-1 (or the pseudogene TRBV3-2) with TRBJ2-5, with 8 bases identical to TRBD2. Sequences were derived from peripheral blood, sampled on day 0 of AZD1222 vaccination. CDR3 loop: CASSHSGIAETQYF. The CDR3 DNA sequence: TGTGCCAGCAGCCATAGCGGGATAGCGGAGACCCAGTACTTC.